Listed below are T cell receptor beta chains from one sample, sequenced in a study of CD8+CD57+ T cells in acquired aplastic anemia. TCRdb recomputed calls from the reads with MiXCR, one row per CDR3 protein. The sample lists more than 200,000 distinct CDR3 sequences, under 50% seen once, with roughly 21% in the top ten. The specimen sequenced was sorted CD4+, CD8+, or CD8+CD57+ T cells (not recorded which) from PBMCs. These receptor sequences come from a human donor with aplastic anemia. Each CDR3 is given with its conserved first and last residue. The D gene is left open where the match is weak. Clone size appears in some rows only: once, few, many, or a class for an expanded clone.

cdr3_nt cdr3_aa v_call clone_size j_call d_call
TGTGCCAGCAGCTCCGCCGGACAGGGGGCCGGGGCTTTCTTT CASSSAGQGAGAFF TRBV7-9 few TRBJ1-1 TRBD1
TGTGCCTGGAGCCCACCCGGACTAGCGGGGGGCTACAATGAGCAGTTCTTC CAWSPPGLAGGYNEQFF TRBV7-9 NA TRBJ2-1 TRBD2
TGCGCCAGCAGCTTGTACAGGGGAGAAGAGACCCAGTACTTC CASSLYRGEETQYF TRBV5-1 NA TRBJ2-5 TRBD1
TGTGCCAGCAGACTAATCCCCAGGGGCACGGAGACCCAGTACTTC CASRLIPRGTETQYF TRBV7-6 NA TRBJ2-5 NA
TGTGCCAGCAGTGCTGACAGCTACGAGCAGTACTTC CASSADSYEQYF TRBV2 many TRBJ2-7 NA
TGCGCCAGCAGCCAAGATTGGGCAGGGTACGGCTACACCTTC CASSQDWAGYGYTF TRBV4-1 NA TRBJ1-2 NA
TGCGCCAGCAGCTTGTCCAGGGGGGGAGAGACCCAGTACTTC CASSLSRGGETQYF TRBV5-1 many TRBJ2-5 NA
TGCAGTGCTAGAGATCAGACAGGGGGCATTTCACCCCTCCACTTT CSARDQTGGISPLHF TRBV20-1 many TRBJ1-6 TRBD1
TGCAGTGCTAGGGGACAGAAGAACACTGAAGCTTTCTTT CSARGQKNTEAFF TRBV20-1 NA TRBJ1-1 TRBD1
TGTGCCAGCAGCTTAATGGAACGCCATGGCTACACCTTC CASSLMERHGYTF TRBV7-8 NA TRBJ1-2 NA
TGTGCCAGTAAGGGGACAGGGGAGGCGAATGAGCAGTTCTTC CASKGTGEANEQFF TRBV19 once TRBJ2-1 TRBD1
TGTGCCACCGGTTCAGGGCGGGACACTGAAGCTTTCTTT CATGSGRDTEAFF TRBV24-1 NA TRBJ1-1 NA
TGTGCCAGCAGCTTGGGCAGGGGGGGCCGCGGGGAGCTGTTTTTT CASSLGRGGRGELFF TRBV5-8 NA TRBJ2-2 NA
TGTGCCAGCAGCGGGACAGACTTAGCTAACTATGGCTACACCTTC CASSGTDLANYGYTF TRBV9 many TRBJ1-2 NA
TGTGCCAGCAGCGTCAGGGGGGACAGGGATCAGCCCCAGCATTTT CASSVRGDRDQPQHF TRBV9 NA TRBJ1-5 TRBD1
TGTGCCAGCAGCTTGTCCAGCAGGCGCTCTGGGGCCAACGTCCTGACTTTC CASSLSSRRSGANVLTF TRBV7-9 once TRBJ2-6 NA
TGTGCCAGCAGCGTTTTAAACGGTGAAGCTTTCTTT CASSVLNGEAFF TRBV9 many TRBJ1-1 NA
TGCAGTGCTGTACAGGGGGGGGCTAATGAAAAACTGTTTTTT CSAVQGGANEKLFF TRBV20-1 NA TRBJ1-4 TRBD1
TGTGCCAGCAGCGTTAGGGGGCTGGGTTGGACCGGGGAGCTGTTTTTT CASSVRGLGWTGELFF TRBV9 NA TRBJ2-2 TRBD1
TGTGCCACCAGCAAATTGGGGGTCGGGCGAGAGACCCAGTACTTC CATSKLGVGRETQYF TRBV15 NA TRBJ2-5 NA
TGTGCCAGCAGCTTTAGACTTAGCGGGGGTACAGATACGCAGTATTTT CASSFRLSGGTDTQYF TRBV7-9 many TRBJ2-3 TRBD2
TGTGCCAGCAGCCTCCAGGGCAGGGACCCCTATGGCTACACCTTC CASSLQGRDPYGYTF TRBV3-1 NA TRBJ1-2 NA
TGTGCCAGCAGCCTAGGTCCGGGAAACACCATATATTTT CASSLGPGNTIYF TRBV7-3 many TRBJ1-3 NA
TGCAGCGTTTCCAGGGGAAGCAATCAGCCCCAGCATTTT CSVSRGSNQPQHF TRBV29-1 many TRBJ1-5 NA
TGTGCCAGCAGCTCCCCGGGACAGGGGACCACTGAAGCTTTCTTT CASSSPGQGTTEAFF TRBV7-8 NA TRBJ1-1 TRBD1
TGTGCCAGCAGCGTAGCGGCACAGGGGGCTGGGGGGTCCTATGGCTACACCTTC CASSVAAQGAGGSYGYTF TRBV9 few TRBJ1-2 TRBD1
TGTGCCAGCAGCCCGTCCGACACCTCCTTAACCGGGGAGCTGTTTTTT CASSPSDTSLTGELFF TRBV7-2 many TRBJ2-2 NA
TGTGCCAGCAGTCCAGACAGGGACACTGAAGCTTTCTTT CASSPDRDTEAFF TRBV12-3/TRBV12-4 NA TRBJ1-1 TRBD1
TGCGCCAGCAGCTCGGGACTAGCGGGGGATGCCGGGACCAGGGACGGGGAGCTGTTTTTT CASSSGLAGDAGTRDGELFF TRBV5-1 NA TRBJ2-2 TRBD2
TGCGCCAGCAGCTTGGATGTCAACCAAGAGACCCAGTACTTC CASSLDVNQETQYF TRBV5-1 NA TRBJ2-5 NA
TGCGCCAGCACAAGAATGGTCACTATGGGATGCTACACCTTC CASTRMVTMGCYTF TRBV10-1 NA TRBJ1-2 NA
TGTGCCACCAGTGACGGCACTAGCGGGGGTCACAATGAGCAGTTCTTC CATSDGTSGGHNEQFF TRBV24-1 NA TRBJ2-1 TRBD2
TGTGCCAGCAGTTTAGTGGAGACCCAGTACTTC CASSLVETQYF TRBV7-9 many TRBJ2-5 NA
TGTGCCAGCAGTGACCCGGGACAGGGAACCTACGAGCAGTACTTC CASSDPGQGTYEQYF TRBV25-1 many TRBJ2-7 TRBD1
TGTGCCAGCAGTGATACGGAACAATCTGCTGAAGCTTTCTTT CASSDTEQSAEAFF TRBV25-1 many TRBJ1-1 NA
TGTGCCAGTAGTGATGCAGGGGGCACGACTGAAGCTTTCTTT CASSDAGGTTEAFF TRBV19 NA TRBJ1-1 TRBD1
TGTGCCAGCAGCGCGACAGCTCCTCCCGGAAACACCATATATTTT CASSATAPPGNTIYF TRBV5-5 many TRBJ1-3 NA
TGCAGTGCCAGCAGTAGACGACAGGGGTCGGATTCACCCCTCCACTTT CSASSRRQGSDSPLHF TRBV20-1 NA TRBJ1-6 TRBD1
TGTGCCAGTAGTATGACAGAGTTGAGCTCCTACGAGCAGTACTTC CASSMTELSSYEQYF TRBV19 NA TRBJ2-7 NA
TGTGCCACCAGCAGAGGGACTATGGGGGGTGGCACAGATACGCAGTATTTT CATSRGTMGGGTDTQYF TRBV15 NA TRBJ2-3 NA
TGTGCCAGCAGCTTAGACGAGGCAGATACGCAGTATTTT CASSLDEADTQYF TRBV11-3 many TRBJ2-3 NA
TGTGCCAGCAGCTTTCGGGGATTGTACACCGGGGAGCTGTTTTTT CASSFRGLYTGELFF TRBV7-8 many TRBJ2-2 NA
TGTGCCAGCACCGACACCGGGACAGTACAAGAGACCCAGTACTTC CASTDTGTVQETQYF TRBV2 NA TRBJ2-5 TRBD1